This passage covers 31 T cell receptor beta chains from one sample sequenced in a study of low-dose radiotherapy and immunotherapy resistance in tumors. Time point here: after trial treatment. The treatment was: LDRT plus nivolumab, ipilimumab, low-dose cyclophosphamide and aspirin (RACIN trial). TRAV and TRBV primers primed cDNA for both TCRalpha and TCRbeta. TCRs were put through roughly 20 PCR cycles of amplification with Phusion. A constant-region primer and the V-primer adapter served as the primer pair. Using its own MiXCR run on the reads, TCRdb lists one record per CDR3 protein. The sample yields fewer than 110,000 distinct CDR3 sequences, under 25% seen once. Here the sequenced sample was PBMCs, taken after low-dose radiotherapy plus immunotherapy. These TCRs come from a male donor with prostate cancer.

The CDR3 is CASSRVRNGEQFF. The CDR3 DNA follows: TGTGCCAGCAGCCGCGTCCGGAACGGTGAGCAGTTCTTC. The V and J genes are TRBV7-8 and TRBJ2-1; the D is unclear. There are 13 residues in the CDR3. Germline V gene sequence: CDR1 SGHVS, CDR2 FQNEAQ. V was shortened by 5 bases and J by 9 bases, with 14 bases between the two germline ends.

This sequence joins TRBV27 and TRBJ1-5, with 8 bases that match TRBD1. Germline V CDR1 and CDR2: MNHEY, SMNVEV (reference sequence). The trim removed 6 bases at V and 2 bases at J, leaving 3 bases unmatched. The CDR3 spans 14 residues. CDR3 loop: CASRTGVGNQPQHF. CDR3 coding DNA: TGTGCCAGCAGGACAGGGGTTGGCAATCAGCCCCAGCATTTT.

The chain uses TRBV19 and TRBJ2-7, with 9 bases fitting TRBD1. Trimming removed 9 bases from V and 3 bases from J; junction bases left unmatched: 6. The length of the CDR3 is 13 residues. Germline V CDR1 and CDR2: LNHDA, SQIVND (reference sequence). DNA of the CDR3: TGTGCCAGCCCCGGGACAGGGAACTACGAGCAGTACTTC. Its protein product is CASPGTGNYEQYF.

This clonotype has a count of ten or more. This chain links TRBV5-1 with TRBJ2-1, with 9 bases lining up with TRBD1. The germline gives CDR1 SGHRS, CDR2 YFSETQ. The CDR3 extends over 15 amino acids. Trimming took 4 bases from V and 2 from J; bases not matched to a gene: 4. The CDR3 DNA reads TGCGCCAGCAGCCTACAGGGGGCAGCCTACAATGAGCAGTTCTTC. Protein sequence: CASSLQGAAYNEQFF. The whole variable domain, remainder taken from reference TRBV5-1 and TRBJ2-1, is KAGVTQTPRYLIKTRGQQVTLSCSPISGHRSVSWYQQTPGQGLQFLFEYFSETQRNKGNFPGRFSGRQFSNSRSEMNVSTLELGDSALYLCASSLQGAAYNEQFFGPGTRLTVL.

The genes are TRBV2 and TRBJ2-1; 10 bases agree with TRBD2. Germline lookup yields CDR1 SNHLY and CDR2 FYNNEI. The CDR3 covers 14 residues. With V trimmed by 3 bases and J by 9 bases, 5 bases remained unmatched. The CDR3 loop is CASSDLAGVGEQFF. The CDR3 nucleotides read TGTGCCAGCAGTGATCTAGCGGGGGTGGGTGAGCAGTTCTTC.

The count of this clonotype is one. V and J are TRBV28 and TRBJ2-7; unclear D gene. The V gene's germline CDR1 is MDHEN and CDR2 SYDVKM. V dropped 7 bases and J dropped 1 base, with 11 bases sitting between them. The CDR3 covers 13 residues. CDR3 protein: CASIQSGSYEQYF. CDR3 nucleotides: TGTGCCAGCATTCAAAGTGGTTCCTACGAGCAGTACTTC.

This clonotype was found many times. The V call is TRBV29-1, the J call TRBJ1-1, with TRBD1 as a possible D gene (5 bases). Trimming stripped 5 bases from V and 1 base from J, with 11 bases between. Germline CDR1 and CDR2: SQVTM and ANQGSEA. CDR3 length equals 13 residues. CDR3 nucleotides: TGCAGCGTTCCGGGACGGGGGAACACTGAAGCTTTCTTT. This encodes CSVPGRGNTEAFF.

This clonotype has at least ten counts. The chain links TRBV13 to TRBJ2-7; 7 nucleotides line up with TRBD2. Per germline, CDR1 PRHDT and CDR2 FYEKMQ (reference sequence). The junction had 3 bases not matched to a gene; V was cut back by 2 bases and J by 2 bases. This CDR3 spans 14 amino acids. CDR3 DNA sequence: TGTGCCAGCAGCTTACTAGCGGAAACCTACGAGCAGTACTTC. This encodes CASSLLAETYEQYF.

V and J are TRBV5-1 and TRBJ2-5; D might be TRBD2 (6 bases). Trimming pared 6 bases from V and 2 bases from J, leaving 17 bases between. From germline, CDR1 is SGHRS and CDR2 YFSETQ. The CDR3 is 15 residues long. The CDR3 spells CASKAGTLWQETQYF. The CDR3 DNA sequence: TGCGCCAGCAAGGCAGGGACTCTGTGGCAAGAGACCCAGTACTTC.

This clonotype was seen at least ten times. The chain employs TRBV5-1 and TRBJ1-4; the D gene is possibly TRBD1 (6 bases). The germline V gene encodes CDR1 SGHRS and CDR2 YFSETQ. The CDR3 length is 16 residues. V gave up 4 bases and J gave up 8 bases, with 21 bases separating them. Here the CDR3 reads CASSPGQQGRNEKLFF. In DNA, the CDR3 is TGCGCCAGCAGCCCCGGTCAACAGGGACGAAACGAAAAACTGTTTTTT.

This clonotype was recorded many times. CDR3 protein: CASSSQGGNTGELFF. The CDR3 DNA sequence: TGTGCCAGCAGCTCCCAAGGCGGTAACACCGGGGAGCTGTTTTTT. The chain links TRBV11-2 to TRBJ2-2; no reliable D call. The CDR3 consists of 15 residues. V lost 4 bases, J lost 2 bases, and 11 bases lay in between. Germline values: CDR1 SGHAT, CDR2 FQNNGV. Together with reference TRBV11-2 and TRBJ2-2, the CDR3 gives the full variable domain: EAGVAQSPRYKIIEKRQSVAFWCNPISGHATLYWYQQILGQGPKLLIQFQNNGVVDDSQLPKDRFSAERLKGVDSTLKIQPAKLEDSAVYLCASSSQGGNTGELFFGEGSRLTVL.

This clonotype occurred many times. This chain links TRBV5-1 with TRBJ2-7, with D hard to call. Per germline, CDR1 SGHRS and CDR2 YFSETQ. The CDR3 has 13 amino acids. Deletions cut 4 bases from V and 2 bases from J, with 10 bases between. The CDR3 sequence is CASSARPAYEQYF. The CDR3 DNA reads TGCGCCAGCAGCGCGAGACCCGCCTACGAGCAGTACTTC.

This clonotype was counted at least ten times. The gene calls are TRBV20-1 and TRBJ1-5; 9 bases align to TRBD1. Trimming at V came to 5 bases and at J to 5 bases, leaving 7 bases not matched to a gene. This CDR3 region has 14 residues. Per germline, CDR1 DFQATT and CDR2 SNEGSKA (reference sequence). Here the CDR3 reads CSASNRGRDQPQHF. The CDR3 nucleotides read TGCAGTGCTTCGAACAGGGGGCGCGATCAGCCCCAGCATTTT.

This clonotype was detected many times. The chain combines TRBV5-5 with TRBJ1-5; D may be TRBD1 (5 bases). Germline lookup yields CDR1 SGHKS and CDR2 YYEKEE (reference sequence). The CDR3 totals 16 residues. V was clipped by 1 base and J by 2 bases, with 13 bases between them. The CDR3 nucleotides are TGTGCCAGCAGCTTGTTGGGGGGAACGGGCAATCAGCCCCAGCATTTT. Its translation: CASSLLGGTGNQPQHF.

This clonotype was observed at least ten times. The chain couples TRBV20-1 to TRBJ1-5; maybe TRBD1 (5 bases). The CDR3 covers 20 residues. Germline CDR1 is DFQATT and CDR2 is SNEGSKA (reference sequence). Trimming left V 3 bases short and J 0 bases short, with 27 bases between. The CDR3 DNA follows: TGCAGTGCTAGGGGGGGATTTGACACCCTCCGGGGATATAGCAATCAGCCCCAGCATTTT. Amino acid sequence: CSARGGFDTLRGYSNQPQHF.

This clonotype showed up just once. The chain carries TRBV20-1 and TRBJ1-1, with a possible D match to TRBD1 (5 bases). This CDR3 is built from 13 residues. Germline loops: CDR1 DFQATT, CDR2 SNEGSKA (reference sequence). V lost 3 bases to trimming and J lost 4 bases, with 12 bases between them. The DNA of the CDR3 is TGCAGTGCTAGGACAGTTTTGCTCACTGAAGCTTTCTTT. It specifies CSARTVLLTEAFF.

This clonotype was recorded a few times. This chain links TRBV4-2 with TRBJ1-2; the match to TRBD1 covers 7 bases. CDR1 LGHNA and CDR2 YNFKEQ come from the germline V gene. The CDR3 consists of 15 residues. The V and J ends lost 0 bases and 8 bases, in that order; junction bases with no gene match: 9. CDR3 region: CASSQDGTGAWGYTF. The CDR3 nucleotides read TGTGCCAGCAGCCAAGACGGTACAGGGGCGTGGGGCTACACCTTC.

For this clonotype: A far larger clone differs by one base, so this is likely a read error. The chain joins TRBV13 to TRBJ2-1; D tentatively reads TRBD1 or TRBD2 (5 bases each). This CDR3 is built from 12 residues. Per germline, CDR1 PRHDT and CDR2 FYEKMQ (reference sequence). CDR3 protein: CDSLGVYNEQFF. In DNA, the CDR3 is TGTGACAGCCTGGGGGTCTACAATGAGCAGTTCTTC.

In its sample, this clonotype was seen many times. The rearrangement links TRBV27 to TRBJ2-3, with D uncertain. This CDR3 has 15 amino acids. Germline CDR1 is MNHEY and CDR2 is SMNVEV (reference sequence). Trimming removed 10 bases from V and 0 bases from J, with 17 bases in between. This CDR3 reads CATKSTQSSTDTQYF. In DNA, the CDR3 is TGTGCCACCAAATCGACGCAATCTAGCACAGATACGCAGTATTTT.

Worth noting for this clonotype: A far larger clone lies a single base away; this is likely a read error. This chain uses TRBV12-3 or TRBV12-4 with TRBJ2-5, with a possible D match to TRBD1 (5 bases). The J call may be in error: the DNA end matches TRBJ2-1 better. The CDR3 loop spans 14 amino acids. The CDR3, as DNA: TGTGCCAGCAGTTTAATGCAGGGCGTCGGCGAGCAGTTCTTC. It translates to CASSLMQGVGEQFF.

This clonotype was counted a few times. This chain connects TRBV9 to TRBJ1-2, with unresolved D. The CDR3 has 12 amino acids. The V gene's germline CDR1 is SGDLS and CDR2 YYNGEE. Trimming pared 0 bases from V and 4 bases from J, leaving 4 bases between. CDR3 bases: TGTGCCAGCAGCGTAGGTGGCTATGGCTACACCTTC. It yields the protein CASSVGGYGYTF.

This clonotype was observed many times. The gene calls are TRBV6-4 and TRBJ2-7; D may correspond to TRBD1 or TRBD2 (6 bases each). V lost 1 base to trimming and J lost 7 bases, with 20 bases between them. The CDR3 spans 16 residues. Germline V gene sequence: CDR1 MRHNA, CDR2 SNTAGT. This CDR3 is CASSDFVWGAAREQYF. The CDR3 DNA sequence: TGTGCCAGCAGTGACTTTGTCTGGGGGGCCGCCCGGGAGCAGTACTTC.

This chain connects TRBV28 to TRBJ2-7; 10 bases fit TRBD2. The V and J ends lost 6 bases and 0 bases, in that order; junction bases with no gene match: 2. The CDR3 loop spans 14 amino acids. CDR1 and CDR2 from the germline V gene are MDHEN and SYDVKM. The CDR3 sequence: CASRSGRGSYEQYF. DNA for the CDR3: TGTGCCAGCAGGAGCGGGAGGGGCTCCTACGAGCAGTACTTC.

This clonotype was recorded many times. This chain links TRBV6-2 or TRBV6-3 with TRBJ2-2; tentative D call: TRBD1 (5 bases). This CDR3 is 13 amino acids long. Trimming removed 7 bases at V and 6 bases at J, with 12 bases between. Per the germline V gene, CDR1 is MNHEY and CDR2 is SVGEGT. This chain's CDR3 is CASTDSRSGELFF. The CDR3 bases are TGTGCCAGCACCGACAGTCGTTCCGGGGAGCTGTTTTTT.

At least ten counts were recorded for this clonotype. The chain couples TRBV29-1 to TRBJ2-5; no clear D gene. The CDR3 extends over 14 amino acids. CDR1 and CDR2 from the germline V gene are SQVTM and ANQGSEA. Deletions cut 5 bases from V and 3 bases from J, with 16 bases between. CDR3 sequence reads: CSVFPPDSEETQYF. Written as DNA, the CDR3 is TGCAGCGTTTTCCCTCCCGACTCCGAAGAGACCCAGTACTTC. The entire variable domain, with the rest obtained from reference TRBV29-1 and TRBJ2-5, is as follows: SAVISQKPSRDICQRGTSLTIQCQVDSQVTMMFWYRQQPGQSLTLIATANQGSEATYESGFVIDKFPISRPNLTFSTLTVSNMSPEDSSIYLCSVFPPDSEETQYFGPGTRLLVL.

This clonotype was observed at least ten times. The rearrangement links TRBV9 to TRBJ2-1, with D tentatively TRBD2 (7 bases). The CDR3 sequence is 15 residues long. Trimming shortened V by 3 bases and J by 3 bases, and 13 bases separated the two germline ends. CDR1 and CDR2 (germline): SGDLS, YYNGEE. CDR3: CASSARGALYNEQFF. CDR3 in DNA: TGTGCCAGCAGCGCCCGGGGGGCCCTCTACAATGAGCAGTTCTTC.

The gene calls are TRBV19 and TRBJ1-2, with D perhaps matching TRBD1 (6 bases). Germline CDR1 is LNHDA and CDR2 is SQIVND (reference sequence). The ends were cut back, 9 bases at V and 7 bases at J, with 27 bases in the middle. The CDR3 loop spans 16 amino acids. CDR3 protein: CASHPLDRGRIVGYTF. The CDR3 DNA sequence: TGTGCCAGCCACCCTCTGGACAGAGGGCGGATAGTTGGCTACACCTTC.

This clonotype has a count of ten or more. V is TRBV5-4 and J is TRBJ1-6, with D unclear. CDR3 size: 15 residues. Germline CDR1 and CDR2: SGHNT and YYREEE (reference sequence). With 0 bases removed from V and 7 bases from J, the gap between germline ends came to 11 bases. CDR3 in DNA: TGTGCCAGCAGCTTGGCGGGAACTCGCAATTCACCCCTCCACTTT. This gives the protein CASSLAGTRNSPLHF.

Turning to this clonotype: This sequence is one base from a far larger clone and is likely a read error. This rearrangement joins TRBV6-1 to TRBJ2-7; 9 nucleotides agree with TRBD2. Germline V CDR1 and CDR2: MNHNS, SASEGT. CDR3 length equals 13 residues. DNA of the CDR3: TGTGTCACCACCCCAGCGGGGGGTGGCGAGCAGTACTTC. Its protein is CVTTPAGGGEQYF.

Many counts were recorded for this clonotype. This rearrangement joins TRBV25-1 to TRBJ2-1; 7 nucleotides align to TRBD1. CDR1 and CDR2 (germline): MGHDK, SYGVNS. V trimming: 1 base; J trimming: 0 bases; junction bases outside the gene matches: 6. This CDR3 has 17 amino acids. The CDR3 reads CASSELRNRGSYNEQFF. In nucleotides, the CDR3 is TGTGCCAGCAGTGAATTGAGGAACAGGGGCTCCTACAATGAGCAGTTCTTC.

Note on this clonotype: This clone may be a read error of a much larger clone one base away. The CDR3 carries no conserved terminal phenylalanine or tryptophan, so it likely arises from a read error. The chain joins TRBV7-3 to TRBJ2-3, with 7 bases matching TRBD2. J lost 0 bases, V lost 0 bases, and 3 bases had no gene match. This CDR3 has 16 residues. The germline CDR1 and CDR2 sequences are SGHTA and FQGTGA. The CDR3 DNA reads TGTGCCAGCAGCTTAACGTTGGGGGGGAGCACAGATACGCAGTATTTA. Translation gives CASSLTLGGSTDTQYL.